The 4 T cell receptor beta chains in this list originate from one sample, sequenced in a study of blood T cells in healthy people across ages. A second about 7 to 12 cycle PCR used barcoded and J-beta primers. TCRdb re-analysed the 5' RACE reads in MiXCR, keeping a single row per CDR3 protein. The table lists about 540,000 distinct CDR3 sequences, 20% to 30% of them singletons, with under 9% in the top ten. The data were also submitted as part of a second study, on T cells of mothers and their children.

The sequencing input was blood. These receptors all stem from a boy younger than 18 in good health.

V gene TRBV14 combines with J gene TRBJ1-4; TRBD1 matches 9 bases. The CDR3 is 17 residues long. The germline V gene encodes CDR1 SGHDN and CDR2 FVKESK. The J segment lost 6 bases and the V segment lost 0 bases, leaving 8 bases of the junction unmatched. CDR3 coding DNA: TGTGCCAGCAGCCAAGATACAGGGGGCTTGGAACATGAAAAACTGTTTTTT. Residues: CASSQDTGGLEHEKLFF.

This clonotype turned up a few times. This sequence joins TRBV6-5 and TRBJ2-1, with TRBD2 matching over 11 bases. The V gene's germline CDR1 is MNHEY and CDR2 SVGAGI. There are 14 residues in the CDR3. Trimming removed 6 bases from V and 2 bases from J; junction bases left unmatched: 0. CDR3: CASRLAGAYNEQFF. The CDR3, as DNA: TGTGCCAGCAGACTAGCGGGGGCCTACAATGAGCAGTTCTTC.

This clonotype was picked up a small number of times. The rearrangement uses TRBV2 and TRBJ1-6, with D possibly being TRBD1 (5 bases). Germline assignment: CDR1 SNHLY and CDR2 FYNNEI. CDR3 length: 18 residues. The V end lost 5 bases, the J end lost 0 bases, and 17 bases lay between the germline ends. The CDR3: CASSPGGGLSSYNSPLHF. The CDR3 DNA is TGTGCCAGCAGTCCCGGGGGAGGCCTAAGCTCCTATAATTCACCCCTCCACTTT.

There are a few counts of this clonotype. V is TRBV9 and J is TRBJ2-5; 8 nucleotides match TRBD2. Trimming cost V 6 bases and J 2 bases; bases outside gene matches: 6. Germline lookup yields CDR1 SGDLS and CDR2 YYNGEE. This CDR3 region has 14 residues. The CDR3 is CASNGAGGQETQYF. As DNA, the CDR3 is TGTGCCAGCAACGGTGCGGGGGGACAAGAGACCCAGTACTTC.